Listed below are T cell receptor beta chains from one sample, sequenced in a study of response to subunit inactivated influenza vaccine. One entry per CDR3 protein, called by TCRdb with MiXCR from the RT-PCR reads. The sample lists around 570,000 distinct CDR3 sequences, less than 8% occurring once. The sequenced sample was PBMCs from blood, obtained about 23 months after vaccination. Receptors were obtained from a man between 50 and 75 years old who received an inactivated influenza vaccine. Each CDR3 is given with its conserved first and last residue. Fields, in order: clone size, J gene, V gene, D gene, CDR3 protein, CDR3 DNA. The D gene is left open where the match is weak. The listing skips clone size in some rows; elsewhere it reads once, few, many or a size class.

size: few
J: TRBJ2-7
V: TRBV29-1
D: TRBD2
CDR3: CSALGGAYEQYF
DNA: TGCAGCGCACTCGGGGGGGCCTACGAGCAGTACTTC

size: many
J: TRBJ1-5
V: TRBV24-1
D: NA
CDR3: CATSQAGNQPQHF
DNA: TGTGCCACCTCGCAGGCGGGCAATCAGCCCCAGCATTTT

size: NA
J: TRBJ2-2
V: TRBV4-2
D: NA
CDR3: CASSRVDTGELFF
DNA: TGTGCCAGTTCTAGGGTCGACACCGGGGAGCTGTTTTTT

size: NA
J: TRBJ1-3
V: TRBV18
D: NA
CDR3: CASSPPLQLAGNTIYF
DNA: TGTGCCAGCTCACCACCGTTACAGCTTGCCGGAAACACCATATATTTT

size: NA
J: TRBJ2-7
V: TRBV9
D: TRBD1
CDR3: CASSPQGASSYEQYF
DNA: TGTGCCAGCAGCCCGCAGGGGGCGAGCTCCTACGAGCAGTACTTC

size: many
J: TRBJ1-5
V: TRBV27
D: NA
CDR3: CASSAHLGNQPQHF
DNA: TGTGCCAGCAGTGCCCATTTGGGCAATCAGCCCCAGCATTTT

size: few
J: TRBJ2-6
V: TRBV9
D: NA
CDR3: CASSPLASPSGANVLTF
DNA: TGTGCCAGCAGCCCTTTGGCTTCCCCCTCTGGGGCCAACGTCCTGACTTTC

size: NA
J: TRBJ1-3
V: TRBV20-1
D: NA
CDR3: CSATGAHSGNTIYF
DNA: TGCAGTGCTACAGGGGCCCACTCTGGAAACACCATATATTTT

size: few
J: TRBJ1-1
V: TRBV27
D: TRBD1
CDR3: CASSPGTGAEAFF
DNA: TGTGCCAGCAGTCCCGGGACAGGGGCTGAAGCTTTCTTT

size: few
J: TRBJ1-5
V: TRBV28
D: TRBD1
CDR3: CASSTFRDRGKQPQHF
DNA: TGTGCCAGCAGTACCTTCCGGGACAGGGGTAAACAGCCCCAGCATTTT